The next 20 T cell receptor beta chains were all read from a single sample in a study of CXCR3-negative and CXCR3-positive naive CD8 T cells. The antigens of these receptors remain unknown. Whole-study findings and limits: Comparison of naive cells showed more hydrophobic TRB CDR3s in CXCR3-positive than in CXCR3-negative naive cells.

Via 5' RACE with UMI labels, TRB cDNA libraries were prepared. TCRdb re-called the 5' RACE reads and gives one entry per CDR3 protein, without DNA. The listing records roughly 120,000 distinct CDR3 sequences. Sequenced: naive CXCR3+ CD8+ T cells from blood. Regarding subset: CD45RO-CCR7+CD27+CD95- naive CD8+ T cells expressing CXCR3 (TNR3+). All receptors derive from a human donor in good health. Some clones in this sample may be carry-over from other donors' samples.

The V and J genes are TRBV6-4 and TRBJ2-7; as DNA is missing, the TRBD2 call by TCRdb cannot be tested. This CDR3 has 16 residues. Looked up from germline, CDR1 is MRHNA and CDR2 is SNTAGT. The chain's CDR3 is CASRTLLAGVSYEQYF.

This chain uses TRBV11-2 with TRBJ2-1; TCRdb designates TRBD2, a call that cannot be tested without DNA. Germline V gene sequence: CDR1 SGHAT, CDR2 FQNNGV. CDR3 size: 15 residues. The CDR3 loop reads CASSFGGRRVDEQFF.

This chain connects TRBV21-1 to TRBJ1-1. TRBV21-1 is a recognized pseudogene. This CDR3 spans 11 amino acids. CDR3 sequence reads: CASSTVRGAFF.

V and J are TRBV27 and TRBJ2-3. Germline values: CDR1 MNHEY, CDR2 SMNVEV (reference sequence). The CDR3 is 14 residues long. CDR3 residues: CASSLVTTPDTQYF.

This chain connects TRBV4-3 to TRBJ2-2; TCRdb indicates TRBD2, and absent DNA this call remains unverified. The CDR3 spans 19 residues. Germline CDR1 reads LGHNA; CDR2 reads YSLEER. CDR3 loop: CASSHAMGLAGGLAGELFF.

The rearrangement joins TRBV29-1 to TRBJ2-7; the TRBD1 assignment by TCRdb is unverifiable without DNA. In germline, CDR1 is SQVTM, CDR2 ANQGSEA. CDR3 length: 13 residues. CDR3 amino acids: CSAQGGASYEQYF.

The chain combines TRBV27 with TRBJ2-7; with no DNA, the TCRdb D assignment of TRBD2 cannot be verified. Germline lookup yields CDR1 MNHEY and CDR2 SMNVEV (reference sequence). The CDR3 has 15 amino acids. This CDR3 is CASSLWGVGSYEQYF.

The gene calls are TRBV20-1 and TRBJ2-3; the TRBD1 assignment by TCRdb is unverifiable without DNA. The germline gives CDR1 DFQATT, CDR2 SNEGSKA (reference sequence). The CDR3 runs to 14 residues. CDR3 in amino acids: CSARDRRSEDTQYF.

The chain joins TRBV7-9 to TRBJ1-5. This CDR3 region has 12 residues. Germline lookup yields CDR1 SEHNR and CDR2 FQNEAQ (reference sequence). The CDR3 is CASSLDGLPQHF.

The chain is built from TRBV9 and TRBJ2-2; TCRdb names TRBD1, which stays unverified in the absence of DNA. The CDR3 is made up of 16 amino acids. Per the germline V gene, CDR1 is SGDLS and CDR2 is YYNGEE. This CDR3 is CASSDPRGPNTGELFF.

The rearrangement joins TRBV29-1 to TRBJ2-1; TCRdb designates TRBD2, a call that cannot be tested without DNA. The CDR3 length is 13 residues. Germline V gene data show CDR1 as SQVTM and CDR2 as ANQGSEA. CDR3: CSVPTADYNEQFF.

The V and J genes are TRBV29-1 and TRBJ2-4; the TRBD2 assignment by TCRdb is unverifiable without DNA. The CDR3 loop spans 16 amino acids. Germline V CDR1 and CDR2: SQVTM, ANQGSEA. The CDR3: CSAEGTSGVAKNIQYF.

This rearrangement joins TRBV2 to TRBJ2-7; absent DNA, TCRdb's TRBD2 call cannot be checked. This CDR3 has 12 amino acids. Germline V gene lookup returns CDR1 SNHLY and CDR2 FYNNEI. The CDR3: CASSEAGEGQYF.

This sequence joins TRBV7-8 and TRBJ2-7. Germline lookup yields CDR1 SGHVS and CDR2 FQNEAQ. The CDR3 runs 14 residues. The CDR3 protein is CASSFSGGSYEQYF.

V usage is TRBV29-1 and J usage is TRBJ2-3. From germline, CDR1 is SQVTM and CDR2 ANQGSEA. The CDR3 contains 13 residues. The CDR3 reads CSVASRMADTQYF.

The V and J genes are TRBV7-2 and TRBJ1-5; there is no DNA to check the TCRdb D call of TRBD1. The CDR3 is made up of 15 amino acids. The V gene's germline CDR1 is SGHTA and CDR2 FQGNSA. This CDR3 is CASSWSGKWGEPQHF.

The rearrangement links TRBV7-2 to TRBJ2-3; checking the TCRdb D call of TRBD1 is not possible without DNA. The CDR3 sequence is 16 residues long. CDR1 SGHTA and CDR2 FQGNSA come from the germline V gene. The CDR3 is CASSPGQGATTDTQYF.

The chain links TRBV29-1 to TRBJ1-1; no DNA is available, so the TRBD1 call from TCRdb remains unchecked. The germline V gene has CDR1 SQVTM and CDR2 ANQGSEA. The CDR3 extends over 13 amino acids. The CDR3 protein is CSDAGTGNTEAFF. The variable domain in full, with the rest retrieved from reference TRBV29-1 and TRBJ1-1, is SAVISQKPSRDICQRGTSLTIQCQVDSQVTMMFWYRQQPGQSLTLIATANQGSEATYESGFVIDKFPISRPNLTFSTLTVSNMSPEDSSIYLCSDAGTGNTEAFFGQGTRLTVV.

The V and J genes are TRBV7-9 and TRBJ2-6. The CDR3 runs to 14 residues. Germline V lookup: CDR1 SEHNR, CDR2 FQNEAQ (reference sequence). This CDR3 is CASSFRVGANVLTF.

The chain recombines TRBV7-2 with TRBJ1-1. Germline assignment: CDR1 SGHTA and CDR2 FQGNSA. The CDR3 covers 13 residues. The CDR3 reads CASSPVWDTEAFF.